The present T cell receptor beta chain was sequenced within a study of cytomegalovirus exposure and HLA in healthy donors (TCRdb year 2017). Context from the whole study: An earlier analysis of fewer than 750 of the donors reported 250 to 350 Gb of sequence data and 90 million to 120 million unique TCR beta sequences obtained from approximately 180 million T cells. The T cell repertoires of about 700 subjects were profiled by immunosequencing and related to cytomegalovirus serostatus. A later analysis re-examined previously published TCR beta repertoires from more than 600 donors and added high-resolution HLA genotyping to investigate patterns of TCR occurrence. About 280 gigabases of sequencing data and roughly 80 million unique TCR sequences made up an early release that covered 640 HLA-typed donors. The genetic ancestry cluster associated with self-reported Caucasian donors included 81% of the 398 genotyped donors. An earlier analysis of fewer than 700 of the donors applied high-throughput TCR beta sequencing to assess whether each TCR beta V gene segment acted as functional or pseudogenic. Because of strong linkage in the cohort, roughly five DR-DQ haplotypes were treated as single units for association and clustering. Every discovery cohort repertoire had been produced on one sequencing platform. On average, roughly 250,000 unique TCR beta nucleotide sequences were sequenced per donor among 398 genotyped donors of the cohort, with around 19% of those sequences being non-productive. Typing coverage differed by locus: A, B, C, DRB1 and DQB1 were typed in roughly 620-630 donors, DQA1 in 500 to 550, DPA1 in approximately 600, and DPB1 in around 490. Genome-wide SNP genotypes for about 65% of the roughly 700 donors were used in a later genetic analysis, which treated that subset as a discovery cohort. Donor age, sex, ethnicity and CMV serostatus were compiled together with the repertoire data. In addition to the first cohort of approximately 670 subjects, a separate validation cohort of under 150 different subjects was used. HLA typing covered class I and class II loci at four-digit resolution. High-throughput TCR immunosequencing, statistical association of individual TCRs with disease status, and machine learning were combined to predict cytomegalovirus infection status. Rather than using new phenotypic data, the later analysis identified candidate immune exposures from TCR beta sequences and from how often those sequences occurred across donors. The study aimed to test whether cataloging public T cell receptors could reveal signatures of past pathogen exposure. Here is what the overall study found, with its caveats: A later analysis associated 15,000 to 20,000 TCR beta sequences with specific HLA alleles at a false discovery rate of 0.05. In a later genetic analysis, fewer N-insertions in productive TCRs were reported among donors in an Asian-associated ancestry cluster than the roughly 700-donor mean. According to a later analysis, TCR association rates differed among HLA loci, with DRB1 alleles showing the most associated TCRs and HLA-C alleles showing the fewest. Several of the top co-occurrence clusters appeared to be linked to parvovirus B19, influenza, CMV and Epstein-Barr virus, according to a later analysis. Most TCR sequences were seen in very few donors, while some public TCRs were found in many individuals. A later analysis found that most CMV-associated TCR beta chains appeared HLA-restricted, with HLA associations seemingly driven largely by CMV exposure. HLA typing was unavailable for some donors at each locus, so association tests used only the typed subset. The cohort was sequenced for TCR beta chains only, and without alpha or paired-chain data the features that could be detected were limited. Roughly uniform sequencing depth across donors was assumed in presence/absence analyses, although this assumption may not hold. Some 15 rarely observed V segments, including chromosome 9 orphons, were excluded from the earlier analysis of a few hundred of the donors because counts were too low. In a later genetic analysis, a missense DCLRE1C variant was associated with V-gene and J-gene trimming of TCR beta chains, and the association was replicated in an independent cohort. The 87-base-pair reads could not distinguish some IMGT-functional V segments, including TRBV6-2 and TRBV6-3, so those segments were excluded. A further reported finding was that TCR beta sequences accurately predicted the HLA-A and HLA-B alleles for most subjects in the first cohort. The classifier was reported to diagnose cytomegalovirus status with high specificity and sensitivity in both the original cohort and the validation cohort. For the cohort, immune exposure information was limited to CMV serostatus. The sequencing pipeline was judged likely to have produced a cluster of highly shared sequence variants as a technical artifact. Assigning TCR associations to individual alleles was difficult when HLA alleles, especially DR and DQ, strongly co-occurred. Compared with equally common non-associated chains, HLA-associated TCR beta chains in a later analysis were more clonally expanded and had lower generation probabilities. A total of around 150 TCR beta chains were listed by the study as associated with cytomegalovirus. Correlated functional status among segregating V segments might reflect linkage disequilibrium, but an unknown experimental factor could not be ruled out. It was suggested by the authors that the approach could potentially be generalized to other disease states and immunological phenotypes. A few of the identified cytomegalovirus-associated TCR beta chains were confirmed in vitro to be specific for cytomegalovirus antigens. An earlier analysis of approximately 590 of the donors showed that most TCR beta V segments appeared in productive rearrangements either about 87% or about 30% of the time, which broadly matched IMGT annotations.

The cohort comprised around 700 healthy bone marrow donors. All cohort members were sampled while nominally healthy, although unrecorded immune exposures were likely present. The donor was CMV seronegative and was included in the group of approximately 350 seronegative cohort members. Every donor gave a peripheral blood sample, and the peripheral blood mononuclear cells from that sample were used for TCR beta sequencing. The Qiagen DNeasy Blood Extraction Kit was used to extract genomic DNA from the blood cell samples. Library method: the immunoSEQ multiplex PCR assay. A mixture of 60 forward primers for TCR Vbeta segments and 13 reverse primers for TCR Jbeta segments was used in the multiplex PCR. A multiplex PCR assay on genomic DNA amplified the CDR3 region of rearranged TCR beta genes. The amplified TCR beta libraries were sequenced on the Illumina HiSeq System as 87-base-pair reads. As for how the authors treated the data: A later analysis tallied tens of millions of unique TCR beta chains across the 640 or so repertoires, and around 12 million of those chains were shared by two or more donors. To remove PCR and sequencing errors, raw reads were error-corrected and collapsed into unique sequences using a nearest-neighbor algorithm that merged closely related sequences. To assign V, D and J gene segments, CDR3 sequences were aligned to IMGT reference sequences. Each retained sequence needed at least a six-nucleotide match to both a V gene segment and a J gene segment. Rearrangements were called productive when the CDR3 lacked stop codons and stayed in frame with V and J; all others were non-productive. Following IMGT convention, CDR3 was defined as the stretch from the second conserved V-encoded cysteine to the conserved J-encoded phenylalanine. The earlier analysis of 500 to 750 of the donors excluded any sequence lacking an unambiguous match to a single V gene segment. An earlier analysis of fewer than 750 of the donors classified V segments as functional when productive rearrangements were above 56.7% and as segregating when the standard deviation between donors was above 5%. A statistical classification framework was built to diagnose cytomegalovirus status from the catalog of TCR beta chain sequences. In a later analysis, V and J genes were assigned by comparing TCR nucleotide sequences against IMGT/GENE-DB human TR gene sequences. A later analysis assigned CDR3 sequences and most-parsimonious VDJ recombination scenarios with the TCRdist pipeline. In a later analysis, every TCR beta chain was defined by the combination of its CDR3 amino acid sequence and its V-gene family, and reads without a unique V-gene family were dropped. As a way to deal with suspected cross-contamination and a sequencing artifact, a later analysis dropped 640 or so nucleotide sequences that were highly shared and had low generation probability. A later analysis calculated a clonal expansion index for each public chain from normalized within-repertoire ranks of inferred template counts. Generation probabilities in a later analysis came from a VDJ recombination model fitted to out-of-frame rearrangements, and those results were checked against IGoR. In a later analysis, hypergeometric tests were used to score TCR-TCR, TCR-HLA and TCR-CMV co-occurrence, with a repertoire-size bias correction applied to TCR pairs. A later analysis estimated false discovery rates by permuting HLA or CMV assignments 20 times. A later analysis grouped co-occurring TCRs with DBSCAN, adding TCRdist sequence similarity when clustering within HLA-allele-positive subsets. Repertoires with fewer than 30,000 or more than 120,000 public chains, plus five repertoires with anomalous nucleotide sharing, were excluded from co-occurrence clustering. Held by TCRdb, this immuneACCESS table contains in-frame sequences only and omits some clones. Under half of the omission traces to an unresolved V gene where checked; the cause of the rest is unknown. That table gives V, J and clone size, and the DNA gave D and trimming. The sample table contains approximately 180,000 clones; only one count was recorded for roughly 68% of them. Around 1.9% of the sample comes from the top ten.

The V end loses 3 bases and the J end loses 6 bases, and a stretch of 15 bases separates them. The germline V gene sets CDR1 to SGHAT and CDR2 to FQNNGV. Taken from cysteine to phenylalanine, the CDR3 has 15 residues. The kept DNA is CDR3 alone, 45 bases in frame from the first base. With respect to this clone: Its target antigen remains unknown. No base quality values were provided; no much bigger clone lies one nucleotide off.

The chain uses TRBV11-2 and TRBJ2-1; the D region possibly corresponds to TRBD1 (5 bases align). The receptor comes from a woman between 25 and 40 years old in good health and CMV-seronegative. The sequenced sample was PBMCs. The DNA sequence is TGTGCCAGCAGCTTTTTAAGGGGTAGTGTCAATGAGCAGTTCTTC. Its amino acids are CASSFLRGSVNEQFF. Extended through the reference TRBV11-2 and TRBJ2-1 proteins, this CDR3 yields the full variable domain: EAGVAQSPRYKIIEKRQSVAFWCNPISGHATLYWYQQILGQGPKLLIQFQNNGVVDDSQLPKDRFSAERLKGVDSTLKIQPAKLEDSAVYLCASSFLRGSVNEQFFGPGTRLTVL.